These 6 T cell receptor beta chains share one sample of origin, sequenced in a study of cytomegalovirus exposure and HLA in healthy donors. This PCR relied on a set of 60 Vbeta primers and 13 Jbeta primers. The table came from immunoSEQ multiplex PCR; TCRdb's copy has only in-frame clones and leaves some out. The data show around 150,000 clones, about 70% seen once. Sequencing used PBMCs. Receptor source: a male donor in good health and CMV-seronegative.

This chain joins TRBV7-2 and TRBJ2-1, with 8 bases fitting TRBD2. The length of the CDR3 is 15 residues. Germline V gene data show CDR1 as SGHTA and CDR2 as FQGNSA. The junction had 4 bases not matched to a gene; V was cut back by 2 bases and J by 4 bases. CDR3 in DNA: TGTGCCAGCAGCTTAATGAGCGGGAGTTACAATGAGCAGTTCTTC. Protein sequence: CASSLMSGSYNEQFF. The full variable domain, rest sourced from reference TRBV7-2 and TRBJ2-1, is GAGVSQSPSNKVTEKGKDVELRCDPISGHTALYWYRQSLGQGLEFLIYFQGNSAPDKSGLPSDRFSAERTGGSVSTLTIQRTQQEDSAVYLCASSLMSGSYNEQFFGPGTRLTVL.

This chain connects TRBV7-6 to TRBJ1-1, with 8 bases identical to TRBD1. Trimming removed 6 bases from V and 6 bases from J; junction bases left unmatched: 12. The CDR3 consists of 15 residues. CDR1 is SGHVS and CDR2 is FNYEAQ in the germline V gene. For the CDR3, the DNA is TGTGCCAGCAGTGACAGGGGCCCCTATGACTCTGAAGCTTTCTTT. Protein sequence: CASSDRGPYDSEAFF.

The chain is built from TRBV2 and TRBJ2-6; the D gene is possibly TRBD2 (6 bases). V shed 4 bases and J shed 2 bases, with 9 bases lying between them. The CDR3 loop spans 15 amino acids. Per germline, CDR1 SNHLY and CDR2 FYNNEI. Here the CDR3 reads CASSVSGAGANVLTF. CDR3 DNA: TGTGCCAGCAGTGTATCGGGGGCTGGGGCCAACGTCCTGACTTTC.

The V call is TRBV29-1, the J call TRBJ2-5; D might be TRBD2 (6 bases). The V gene's germline CDR1 is SQVTM and CDR2 ANQGSEA. This CDR3 contains 13 residues. Trimming took off 3 bases at V and 6 bases at J, with 14 bases between the two ends. The CDR3 DNA follows: TGCAGCGTTGACGGAGGGGTGGAGCAGACCCAGTACTTC. Its protein product is CSVDGGVEQTQYF.

The DNA for the CDR3 is TGTGCCAGCAGCCCCACCCGTTTGGGGCGGGGGGCCTTTGGCAGAGAGACCCAGTACTTC. It codes for CASSPTRLGRGAFGRETQYF. The chain is built from TRBV27 and TRBJ2-5, with TRBD2 matching over 8 bases. Germline V gene lookup returns CDR1 MNHEY and CDR2 SMNVEV (reference sequence). V gave up 6 bases and J gave up 4 bases; unmatched junction bases: 25. The CDR3 is 20 amino acids.

The CDR3 here is CASSLGQGATEAFF. DNA for the CDR3: TGTGCCAGTAGTCTGGGACAGGGGGCGACTGAAGCTTTCTTT. The gene calls are TRBV19 and TRBJ1-1, with TRBD1 matching 12 bases. Germline assignment: CDR1 LNHDA and CDR2 SQIVND (reference sequence). The CDR3 has 14 residues. Trimming removed 5 bases from V and 5 bases from J; junction bases left unmatched: 3.